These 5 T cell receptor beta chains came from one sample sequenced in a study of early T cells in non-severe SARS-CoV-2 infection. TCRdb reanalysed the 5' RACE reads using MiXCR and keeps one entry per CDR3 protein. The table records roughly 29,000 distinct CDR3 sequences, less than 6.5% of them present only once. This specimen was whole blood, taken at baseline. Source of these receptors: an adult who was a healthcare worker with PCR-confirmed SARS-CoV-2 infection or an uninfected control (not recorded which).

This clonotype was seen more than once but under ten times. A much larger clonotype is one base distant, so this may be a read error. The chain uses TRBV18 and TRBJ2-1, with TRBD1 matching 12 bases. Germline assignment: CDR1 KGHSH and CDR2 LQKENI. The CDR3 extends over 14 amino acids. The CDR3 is CVSSSGTGGGEQFF. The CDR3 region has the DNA TGTGTCAGCTCATCCGGGACAGGGGGCGGTGAGCAGTTCTTC.

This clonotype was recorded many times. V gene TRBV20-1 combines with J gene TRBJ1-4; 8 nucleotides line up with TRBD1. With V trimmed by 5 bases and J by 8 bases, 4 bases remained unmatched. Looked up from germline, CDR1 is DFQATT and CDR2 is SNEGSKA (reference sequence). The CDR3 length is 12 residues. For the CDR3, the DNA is TGCAGTGCTCGGACAGGGACGGAAAAACTGTTTTTT. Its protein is CSARTGTEKLFF.

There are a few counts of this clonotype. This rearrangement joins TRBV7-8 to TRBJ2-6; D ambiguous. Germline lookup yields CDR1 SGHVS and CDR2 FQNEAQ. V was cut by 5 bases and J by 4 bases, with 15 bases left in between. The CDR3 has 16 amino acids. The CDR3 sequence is CASSPLGQTGANVLTF. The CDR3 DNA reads TGTGCCAGCAGCCCTTTGGGCCAAACCGGGGCCAACGTCCTGACTTTC.

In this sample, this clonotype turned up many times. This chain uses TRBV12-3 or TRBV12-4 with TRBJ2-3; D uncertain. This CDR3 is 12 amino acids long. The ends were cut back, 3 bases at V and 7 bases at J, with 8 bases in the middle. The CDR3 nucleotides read TGTGCCAGCAGTTTTGGATCTAATACGCAGTATTTT. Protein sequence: CASSFGSNTQYF.

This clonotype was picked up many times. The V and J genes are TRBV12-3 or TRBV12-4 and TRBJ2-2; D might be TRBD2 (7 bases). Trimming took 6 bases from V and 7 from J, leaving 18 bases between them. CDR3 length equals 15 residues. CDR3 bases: TGTGCCAGCAGGGGGGGGCTTCCTGCGGGCGGGGAGCTGTTTTTT. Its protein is CASRGGLPAGGELFF.